The 28 T cell receptor beta chains reported below all come from one sample, sequenced in a study of shared clonotypes between healthy human individuals (dated by TCRdb to the early 2020s). Library construction relied on the immunoSEQ multiplex PCR assay. TCRdb limited this immuneACCESS table to in-frame rearrangements with V and J called. A share of clones is missing; checked studies link under half to unresolved V genes, and the rest is unexplained. The sample yields about 470,000 clones; around 79% were counted once. Approximately 13% of the sample is in the top ten clones. Sequencing used PBMCs. Every receptor here comes from a woman between 40 and 50 years old in good health. Some clones in this sample may be carry-over from other donors' samples.

The chain couples TRBV30 to TRBJ1-1; the D is unclear. Germline V gene lookup returns CDR1 GTSNPN and CDR2 SVGIG (reference sequence). Trimming shortened V by 3 bases and J by 0 bases, and 8 bases separated the two germline ends. This CDR3 is 13 amino acids long. The CDR3 protein is CAWRRNMNTEAFF. CDR3 coding DNA: TGTGCCTGGAGGCGGAACATGAACACTGAAGCTTTCTTT.

The V gene is TRBV28, the J gene TRBJ1-2; unclear D gene. This CDR3 spans 12 amino acids. CDR1 is MDHEN and CDR2 is SYDVKM in the germline V gene. V lost 6 bases and J 6 bases, leaving 11 bases between the germline ends. The CDR3 nucleotides are TGTGCCAGCAGCCCCCAATGGGATGGCTACACCTTC. Translating gives CASSPQWDGYTF.

V is TRBV5-6 and J is TRBJ2-7; 7 bases agree with TRBD1. After removal of 2 bases from V and 1 base from J, the junction contained 6 bases not matched to a gene. There are 15 residues in the CDR3. In germline, CDR1 is SGHDT, CDR2 YYEEEE. The CDR3 bases are TGTGCCAGCAGCTTAGGAGACAGGGATTCCTACGAGCAGTACTTC. It is translated as CASSLGDRDSYEQYF.

The chain links TRBV5-1 to TRBJ2-7; D might be TRBD1 or TRBD2, each matching 6 bases. V was cut by 4 bases and J by 1 base, with 18 bases left in between. Germline-derived CDR1 and CDR2 are SGHRS and YFSETQ. The CDR3 consists of 16 residues. The CDR3 region has the DNA TGCGCCAGCAGCATCCGGGGGCCTAGCGAATCCTACGAGCAGTACTTC. Translated, it gives CASSIRGPSESYEQYF.

The V and J genes are TRBV5-1 and TRBJ2-7, with D perhaps matching TRBD1 or TRBD2 (6 bases each). Looked up from germline, CDR1 is SGHRS and CDR2 is YFSETQ. Trimming removed 4 bases at V and 2 bases at J, with 16 bases between. The CDR3 loop spans 15 amino acids. Written as DNA, the CDR3 is TGCGCCAGCAGCCCGGGGGCAAGTTTGGCCTACGAGCAGTACTTC. The encoded protein is CASSPGASLAYEQYF. The variable domain in full, with the rest retrieved from reference TRBV5-1 and TRBJ2-7, is KAGVTQTPRYLIKTRGQQVTLSCSPISGHRSVSWYQQTPGQGLQFLFEYFSETQRNKGNFPGRFSGRQFSNSRSEMNVSTLELGDSALYLCASSPGASLAYEQYFGPGTRLTVT.

About this clone: Other DNA sequences in the sample encode the same CDR3. The gene calls are TRBV18 and TRBJ2-3; 14 nucleotides line up with TRBD2. Germline V gives CDR1 KGHSH, CDR2 LQKENI. V lost 2 bases to trimming and J lost 4 bases; unmatched junction nucleotides: 2. The CDR3 runs to 16 residues. CDR3 in amino acids: CASSPGLAGGADTQYF. The CDR3 nucleotides read TGTGCCAGCTCACCAGGACTAGCGGGAGGTGCAGATACGCAGTATTTT.

The V gene is TRBV27, the J gene TRBJ2-5; 7 bases fit TRBD2. Germline V gene lookup returns CDR1 MNHEY and CDR2 SMNVEV (reference sequence). Germline trimming cut 2 bases from V and 5 bases from J; bases unmatched to any gene: 8. The CDR3 sequence is 15 residues long. The CDR3 coding sequence is TGTGCCAGCAGTTTAAGGGAGGGAGTGGGTGAGACCCAGTACTTC. Translation gives CASSLREGVGETQYF.

The chain recombines TRBV11-2 with TRBJ2-1, with 11 bases matching TRBD2. The germline V gene has CDR1 SGHAT and CDR2 FQNNGV. J gave up 1 base and V 5 bases, and 4 bases lay outside the gene matches. The CDR3 is 16 amino acids. The DNA of the CDR3 is TGTGCCAGCAGCCGAGGACTAGCGGGTTCCTACAATGAGCAGTTCTTC. Its translation: CASSRGLAGSYNEQFF.

The chain recombines TRBV30 with TRBJ2-5; no clear D gene. The germline V gene encodes CDR1 GTSNPN and CDR2 SVGIG (reference sequence). The V and J ends lost 2 bases and 2 bases respectively, with 12 bases between them. The CDR3 extends over 14 amino acids. The CDR3 coding sequence is TGTGCCTGGAGTAAGGATAGAGTACAAGAGACCCAGTACTTC. The encoded protein is CAWSKDRVQETQYF.

The chain has TRBV6-1 and TRBJ2-5; D not certain. The germline V and J ends were trimmed by 9 bases and 3 bases, with 8 bases remaining between them. This CDR3 is built from 11 residues. CDR1 is MNHNS, CDR2 SASEGT, per germline. The CDR3 DNA follows: TGTGCCAGTAGGACGGAAGAGACCCAGTACTTC. Translation: CASRTEETQYF.

The chain employs TRBV7-8 and TRBJ2-7; 9 bases are shared with TRBD1. J gave up 6 bases and V 5 bases, and 5 bases lay outside the gene matches. Germline assignment: CDR1 SGHVS and CDR2 FQNEAQ. CDR3 length: 13 residues. The CDR3 sequence: CASSLLDRGEQYF. The CDR3 coding sequence is TGTGCCAGCAGCCTCTTGGACAGGGGCGAGCAGTACTTC. Variable domain in full (rest from reference TRBV7-8 and TRBJ2-7): GAGVSQSPRYKVAKRGQDVALRCDPISGHVSLFWYQQALGQGPEFLTYFQNEAQLDKSGLPSDRFFAERPEGSVSTLKIQRTQQEDSAVYLCASSLLDRGEQYFGPGTRLTVT.

This sequence joins TRBV28 and TRBJ1-3, with 7 bases that match TRBD1. The CDR3 covers 18 residues. V was pared by 2 bases and J by 4 bases, with 14 bases of the junction left unmatched. Per the germline V gene, CDR1 is MDHEN and CDR2 is SYDVKM. The chain's CDR3 is CASSLRLPGQSTGNTIYF. As DNA, the CDR3 is TGTGCCAGCAGTTTAAGGCTCCCGGGACAGTCCACCGGAAACACCATATATTTT.

J is TRBJ2-2 and V is TRBV28; 11 nucleotides line up with TRBD2. V trimming: 5 bases; J trimming: 4 bases; junction bases outside the gene matches: 6. This CDR3 contains 16 residues. Germline values: CDR1 MDHEN, CDR2 SYDVKM. CDR3 residues: CASSHQLAGVTGELFF. The CDR3 DNA reads as TGTGCCAGCAGTCACCAACTAGCGGGAGTCACCGGGGAGCTGTTTTTT.

This chain links TRBV9 with TRBJ1-5; possible D gene TRBD1, 6 bases. The CDR3 loop spans 16 amino acids. V was shortened by 0 bases and J by 3 bases, with 13 bases between the two germline ends. Germline lookup yields CDR1 SGDLS and CDR2 YYNGEE. The CDR3 is CASSVGPDRSNQPQHF. The CDR3 nucleotides are TGTGCCAGCAGCGTAGGGCCTGACAGGTCCAATCAGCCCCAGCATTTT.

The chain links TRBV4-3 to TRBJ1-4; D remains ambiguous. The germline gives CDR1 LGHNA, CDR2 YSLEER. Between the trimmed V and J ends, which lost 4 bases and 4 bases, there was a span of 10 bases. This CDR3 is built from 14 residues. The CDR3 sequence is CASSLGLYNEKLFF. The CDR3, as DNA: TGCGCCAGCAGCCTTGGACTCTATAATGAAAAACTGTTTTTT.

This clone was found once. The chain employs TRBV2 and TRBJ2-3; D ambiguous. Trimming took 8 bases from V and 1 from J, leaving 13 bases between them. Germline V gene lookup returns CDR1 SNHLY and CDR2 FYNNEI. The length of the CDR3 is 14 residues. The CDR3 sequence is CASDVGSGTDTQYF. In DNA form, the CDR3 reads TGTGCCAGCGATGTCGGCTCGGGCACAGATACGCAGTATTTT.

This clone appeared a few times. The rearrangement links TRBV29-1 to TRBJ2-5; possibly TRBD2 for D (5 bases). CDR3 size: 15 residues. The germline gives CDR1 SQVTM, CDR2 ANQGSEA. Trimming took off 1 base at V and 0 bases at J, with 12 bases between the two ends. CDR3 in DNA: TGCAGCGTTGAAGGTGTCCCGGGGTACCAAGAGACCCAGTACTTC. It codes for CSVEGVPGYQETQYF.

As regards this clone: Other DNA sequences from this sample encode an identical CDR3 as well. The chain links TRBV30 to TRBJ2-1; D is unresolved. The V gene's germline CDR1 is GTSNPN and CDR2 SVGIG (reference sequence). The CDR3 consists of 13 residues. Trimming shortened V by 0 bases and J by 5 bases, and 8 bases separated the two germline ends. The CDR3 loop is CAWSVRFDNEQFF. CDR3 nucleotides: TGTGCCTGGAGTGTACGGTTCGACAATGAGCAGTTCTTC.

A note on this clone: Other DNA sequences in this sample translate to the same CDR3. The V gene is TRBV30, the J gene TRBJ2-2; D gene ambiguous. CDR3 length: 13 residues. V lost 0 bases, J lost 6 bases, and 8 bases lay in between. Looked up from germline, CDR1 is GTSNPN and CDR2 is SVGIG (reference sequence). The CDR3 loop is CAWSVLSSGELFF. CDR3 DNA sequence: TGTGCCTGGAGTGTACTTTCTTCCGGGGAGCTGTTTTTT. Together with reference TRBV30 and TRBJ2-2, the CDR3 gives the full variable domain: SQTIHQWPATLVQPVGSPLSLECTVEGTSNPNLYWYRQAAGRGLQLLFYSVGIGQISSEVPQNLSASRPQDRQFILSSKKLLLSDSGFYLCAWSVLSSGELFFGEGSRLTVL.

J is TRBJ1-1 and V is TRBV18; D is unresolved. The germline CDR1 and CDR2 sequences are KGHSH and LQKENI. The germline V and J ends were trimmed by 5 bases and 3 bases, with 7 bases remaining between them. The CDR3 covers 12 residues. This CDR3 is CASSMGDTEAFF. The CDR3 coding sequence is TGTGCCAGCTCAATGGGCGACACTGAAGCTTTCTTT.

The chain joins TRBV2 to TRBJ1-4; D is unresolved. V lost 4 bases, J lost 2 bases, and 5 bases lay in between. Germline CDR1 is SNHLY and CDR2 is FYNNEI. CDR3 length equals 13 residues. CDR3 sequence: CASSALTNEKLFF. The CDR3, as DNA: TGTGCCAGCAGTGCTCTGACTAATGAAAAACTGTTTTTT.

This clone was picked up a small number of times. The chain links TRBV18 to TRBJ2-7, with 11 nucleotides matching TRBD2. Trimming removed 2 bases from V and 5 bases from J; junction bases left unmatched: 5. Germline assignment: CDR1 KGHSH and CDR2 LQKENI. This CDR3 comprises 15 residues. The CDR3 sequence: CASSPAASGRNEQYF. DNA of the CDR3: TGTGCCAGCTCACCAGCGGCTAGCGGGAGGAACGAGCAGTACTTC. The whole variable domain, remainder taken from reference TRBV18 and TRBJ2-7, is NAGVMQNPRHLVRRRGQEARLRCSPMKGHSHVYWYRQLPEEGLKFMVYLQKENIIDESGMPKERFSAEFPKEGPSILRIQQVVRGDSAAYFCASSPAASGRNEQYFGPGTRLTVT.

This chain links TRBV7-2 with TRBJ2-3, with D unclear. Looked up from germline, CDR1 is SGHTA and CDR2 is FQGNSA. The CDR3 totals 12 residues. V was shortened by 5 bases and J by 6 bases, with 9 bases between the two germline ends. CDR3 DNA: TGTGCCAGCAGCCCCTTAGGGGATACGCAGTATTTT. Its translation is CASSPLGDTQYF.

The table lists this clone with a count of one. The chain employs TRBV6-6 and TRBJ2-5; 9 bases map to TRBD1. With V trimmed by 5 bases and J by 4 bases, 5 bases remained unmatched. Per the germline V gene, CDR1 is MNHNY and CDR2 is SVGAGI (reference sequence). This CDR3 is 14 amino acids long. The CDR3 bases are TGTGCCAGCAGTCTAGGACAGGGGCTAGAGACCCAGTACTTC. Protein: CASSLGQGLETQYF.

The V call is TRBV6-1, the J call TRBJ1-2; possibly TRBD1 for D (6 bases). With 1 base removed from V and 4 bases from J, the gap between germline ends came to 10 bases. Germline values: CDR1 MNHNS, CDR2 SASEGT. The length of the CDR3 is 14 residues. CDR3 nucleotides: TGTGCCAGCAGTGAAGTAGGCAGGGGCTATGGCTACACCTTC. Translation: CASSEVGRGYGYTF.

Remarks on this clone: One junction end disagrees with the germline gene, perhaps due to a read error. Distinct nucleotide sequences in the sample also encode this CDR3. The V and J genes are TRBV28 and TRBJ2-7; TRBD1 agrees at 12 bases. There are 15 residues in the CDR3. Germline V gene lookup returns CDR1 MDHEN and CDR2 SYDVKM. As DNA, the CDR3 is TGTGCCAGCAGTTTACCCGGGACAGGGGGCTACGAGCAGTACTTT. It is translated as CASSLPGTGGYEQYF.

The V call is TRBV6-5, the J call TRBJ1-1, with D perhaps TRBD1 (6 bases). V was cut by 6 bases and J by 5 bases, with 16 bases left in between. CDR1 MNHEY and CDR2 SVGAGI come from the germline V gene. This CDR3 has 14 amino acids. The CDR3: CASSPGGAETEAFF. The CDR3 coding sequence is TGTGCCAGCAGCCCCGGGGGCGCGGAGACTGAAGCTTTCTTT.

The CDR3, as DNA: TGTGCCAGCAGCGCCTCGTTACTAGTATCAACAGATACGCAGTATTTT. Its translation is CASSASLLVSTDTQYF. The rearrangement uses TRBV9 and TRBJ2-3; perhaps TRBD2 as D (5 bases). This CDR3 spans 16 amino acids. Germline-derived CDR1 and CDR2 are SGDLS and YYNGEE. V lost 3 bases, J lost 3 bases, and 17 bases lay in between.